This note documents a single T cell receptor (beta chain) sequence. At one end, the junction sequence differs from germline, possibly due to a read error. The source of the sample is a study of tumor-infiltrating lymphocytes in primary liver carcinoma. The source material, about 19-30 mg of unsorted bulk tissue, was used to co-extract RNA and DNA. Chronic HBV infection was present in the patients, who were treatment-naive. Germline V gene sequence: CDR1 MNHNS, CDR2 SASEGT. This CDR3 spans 15 amino acids. Production of TCR beta cDNA used approximately 0.45 ug total RNA together with a constant-region primer. Libraries of TCR beta came from three nested multiplex PCR rounds with slightly modified ARM-PCR. Each of the first two PCR rounds ran about 9 cycles with TRBV1-TRBV30 forward and C-beta reverse primers. TCRdb called the multiplex PCR reads again in MiXCR, with one record for every CDR3 protein. This table holds more than 55,000 distinct CDR3 sequences, approximately 70% found once.

The rearrangement uses TRBV6-1 and TRBJ1-5, with 7 bases identical to TRBD1. What was sequenced was liver tumor tissue from sampling region 2. Specified subset: tumor region T2, inferior pole. The clonotype was recovered from a man aged 35 to 55 with primary liver carcinoma and hepatitis B virus infection. The DNA for the CDR3 is TGTGCCAGCAGTGACACAGGGGCCTTCAATCAGCCCCAACATTTT. Translation: CASSDTGAFNQPQHF.